This T cell receptor beta chain was obtained from a study of radiotherapy plus CTLA-4 blockade in lung cancer. Study conclusions and caveats: How blood T cell clones changed early, along with interferon-beta, reportedly forecast response best. An expansion of tumor-derived TCR clones occurred in blood after radiotherapy plus ipilimumab.

Germline CDR1 WSHSY, CDR2 SAAADI. This CDR3 spans 19 amino acids. Germline trimming cut 7 bases from V and 6 bases from J; bases unmatched to any gene: 20. The method was immunoSEQ multiplex PCR; TCRdb's version includes in-frame clones alone and lacks a portion of them. The table lists 53,000 or so clones, 75% to 90% of them singletons. On this clone: What it binds is not known. This sample includes further DNA sequences coding for the same CDR3.

This sequence was found in a human donor with non-small cell lung cancer that progressed on radiotherapy plus ipilimumab. Some clones in this sample may be carry-over from other donors' samples. The material sequenced was peripheral blood, taken from a patient treated with radiotherapy plus ipilimumab. The chain uses TRBV10-2 and TRBJ2-3, with TRBD2 matching over 12 bases. DNA for the CDR3: TGCGCCAGCACACCCCGCGCGCTAGCGGGGGGGCCAGTGGCGGATACGCAGTATTTT. This gives the protein CASTPRALAGGPVADTQYF.